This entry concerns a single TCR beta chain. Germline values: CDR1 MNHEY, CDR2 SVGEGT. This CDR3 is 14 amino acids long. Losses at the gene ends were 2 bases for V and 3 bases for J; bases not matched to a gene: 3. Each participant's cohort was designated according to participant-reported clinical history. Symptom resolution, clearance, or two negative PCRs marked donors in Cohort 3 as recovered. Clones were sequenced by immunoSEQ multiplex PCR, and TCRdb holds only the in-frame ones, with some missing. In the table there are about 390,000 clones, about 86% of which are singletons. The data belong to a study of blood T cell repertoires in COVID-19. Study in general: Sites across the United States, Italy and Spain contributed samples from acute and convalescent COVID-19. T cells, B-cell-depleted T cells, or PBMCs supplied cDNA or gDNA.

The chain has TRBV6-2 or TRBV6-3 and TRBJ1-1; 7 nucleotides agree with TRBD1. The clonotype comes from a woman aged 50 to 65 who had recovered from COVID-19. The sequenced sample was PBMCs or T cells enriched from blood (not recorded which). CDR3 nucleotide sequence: TGTGCCAGCAGTTACAACAGGGGTTACACTGAAGCTTTCTTT. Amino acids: CASSYNRGYTEAFF.